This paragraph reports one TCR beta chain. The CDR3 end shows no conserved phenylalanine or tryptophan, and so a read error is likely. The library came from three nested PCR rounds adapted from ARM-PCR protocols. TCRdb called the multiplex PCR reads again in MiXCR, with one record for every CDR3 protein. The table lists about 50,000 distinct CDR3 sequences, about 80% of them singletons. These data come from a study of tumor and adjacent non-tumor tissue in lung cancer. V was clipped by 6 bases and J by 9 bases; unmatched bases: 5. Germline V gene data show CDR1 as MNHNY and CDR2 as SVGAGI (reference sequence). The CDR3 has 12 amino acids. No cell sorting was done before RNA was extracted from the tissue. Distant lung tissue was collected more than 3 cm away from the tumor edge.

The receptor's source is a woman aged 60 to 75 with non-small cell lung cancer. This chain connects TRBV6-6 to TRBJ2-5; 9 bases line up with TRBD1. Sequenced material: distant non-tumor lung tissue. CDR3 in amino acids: CASSPDRGSQYL. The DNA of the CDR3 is TGTGCCAGCAGCCCAGACAGGGGGTCCCAGTACCTC.